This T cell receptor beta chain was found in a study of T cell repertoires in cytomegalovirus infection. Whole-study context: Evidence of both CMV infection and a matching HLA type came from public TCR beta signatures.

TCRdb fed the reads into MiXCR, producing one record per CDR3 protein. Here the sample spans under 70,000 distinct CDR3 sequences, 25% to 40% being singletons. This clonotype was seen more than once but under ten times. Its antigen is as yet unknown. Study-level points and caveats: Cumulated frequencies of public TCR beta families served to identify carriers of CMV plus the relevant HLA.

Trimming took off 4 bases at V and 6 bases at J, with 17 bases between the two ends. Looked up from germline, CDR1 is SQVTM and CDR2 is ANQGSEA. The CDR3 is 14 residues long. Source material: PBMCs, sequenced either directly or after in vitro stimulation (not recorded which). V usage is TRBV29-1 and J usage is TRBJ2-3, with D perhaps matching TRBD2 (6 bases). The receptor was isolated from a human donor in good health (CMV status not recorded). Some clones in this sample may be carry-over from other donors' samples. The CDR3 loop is CSVAVTGDWDTQYF. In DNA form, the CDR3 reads TGCAGCGTTGCTGTGACGGGAGATTGGGATACGCAGTATTTT.